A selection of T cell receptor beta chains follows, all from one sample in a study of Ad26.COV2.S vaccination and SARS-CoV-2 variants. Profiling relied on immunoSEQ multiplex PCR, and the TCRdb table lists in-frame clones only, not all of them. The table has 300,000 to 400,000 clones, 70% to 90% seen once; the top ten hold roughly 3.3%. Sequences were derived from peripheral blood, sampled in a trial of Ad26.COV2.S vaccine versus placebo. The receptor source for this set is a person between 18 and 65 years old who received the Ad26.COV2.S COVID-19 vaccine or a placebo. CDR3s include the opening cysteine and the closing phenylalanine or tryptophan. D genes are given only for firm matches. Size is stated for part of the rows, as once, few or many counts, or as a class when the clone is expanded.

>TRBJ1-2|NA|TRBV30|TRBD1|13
CAWGASGGAGYTF
TGTGCCTGGGGGGCGTCAGGGGGTGCTGGCTACACCTTC
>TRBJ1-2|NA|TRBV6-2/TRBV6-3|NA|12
CASSYWDYGYTF
TGTGCCAGCAGTTATTGGGACTATGGCTACACCTTC
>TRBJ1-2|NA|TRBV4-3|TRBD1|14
CASSQEQGVYGYTF
TGCGCCAGCAGCCAAGAACAGGGGGTCTATGGCTACACCTTC
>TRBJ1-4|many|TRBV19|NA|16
CASSNLNYRVGEKLFF
TGTGCCAGTAGCAACCTGAATTACAGGGTTGGAGAAAAACTGTTTTTT
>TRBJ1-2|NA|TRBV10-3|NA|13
CAISDKGIYGYTF
TGTGCCATCAGTGATAAGGGCATCTATGGCTACACCTTC
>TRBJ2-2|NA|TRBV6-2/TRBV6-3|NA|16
CASSYVIKTNTGELFF
TGTGCCAGCAGTTACGTCATAAAGACTAACACCGGGGAGCTGTTTTTT
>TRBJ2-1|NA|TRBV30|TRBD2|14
CAWSALAGYNEQFF
TGTGCCTGGAGTGCCCTAGCGGGATACAATGAGCAGTTCTTC
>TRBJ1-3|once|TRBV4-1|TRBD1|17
CASSQERGQGDGNTIYF
TGCGCCAGCAGCCAAGAACGGGGACAGGGGGATGGTAACACCATATATTTT
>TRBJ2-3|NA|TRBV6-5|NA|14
CASSPPAGTDTQYF
TGTGCCAGCAGTCCGCCCGCGGGGACAGATACGCAGTATTTT
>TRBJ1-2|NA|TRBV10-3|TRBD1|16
CAISQSRDRDSYGYTF
TGTGCCATCAGCCAGTCCCGGGACAGGGACTCCTATGGCTACACCTTC
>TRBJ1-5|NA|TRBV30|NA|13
CAWSVQGNQPQHF
TGTGCCTGGAGTGTACAAGGCAATCAGCCCCAGCATTTT
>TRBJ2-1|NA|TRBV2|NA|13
CASSARYYNEQFF
TGTGCCAGCAGTGCTAGATACTACAATGAGCAGTTCTTC
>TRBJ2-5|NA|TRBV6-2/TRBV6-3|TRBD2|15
CASSYLGGSVETQYF
TGTGCCAGCAGTTACTTAGGCGGGAGCGTGGAGACCCAGTACTTC
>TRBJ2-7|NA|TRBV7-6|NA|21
CASSPWPDSQVRAEVGYEQYF
TGTGCCAGCAGCCCCTGGCCGGATAGTCAGGTCAGGGCGGAGGTGGGGTACGAGCAGTACTTC
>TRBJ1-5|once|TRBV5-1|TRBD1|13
CASSLTGVQPQHF
TGCGCCAGCAGCTTGACAGGGGTTCAGCCCCAGCATTTT
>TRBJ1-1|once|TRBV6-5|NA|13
CASSPEGGTEAFF
TGTGCCAGCAGTCCGGAAGGGGGCACTGAAGCTTTCTTT
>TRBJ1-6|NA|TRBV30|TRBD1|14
CAWSSRQGGSPLHF
TGTGCCTGGAGTTCGCGACAGGGCGGTTCACCCCTCCACTTT
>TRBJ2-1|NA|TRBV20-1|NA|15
CSASSPVISYNEQFF
TGCAGTGCTAGTTCCCCAGTAATCTCCTACAATGAGCAGTTCTTC
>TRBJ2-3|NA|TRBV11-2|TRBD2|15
CASSLLGREADTQYF
TGTGCCAGCAGCCTTCTCGGGCGGGAGGCAGATACGCAGTATTTT
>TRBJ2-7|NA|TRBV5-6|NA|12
CASSFMGHEQYF
TGTGCCAGCAGCTTCATGGGTCACGAGCAGTACTTC
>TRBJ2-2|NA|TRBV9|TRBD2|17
CASSVGVFSGSTGELFF
TGTGCCAGCAGCGTTGGGGTCTTTAGCGGGAGCACCGGGGAGCTGTTTTTT
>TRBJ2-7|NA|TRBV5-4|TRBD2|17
CASSPGTSGGGGRQQYF
TGTGCCAGCAGCCCCGGGACTAGCGGGGGGGGCGGTAGGCAGCAGTACTTC
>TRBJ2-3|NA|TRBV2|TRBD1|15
CASRQQGSSTDTQYF
TGTGCCAGCAGACAACAGGGGTCTAGCACAGATACGCAGTATTTT
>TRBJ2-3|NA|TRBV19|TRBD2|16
CASSMTSGGSTDTQYF
TGTGCCAGTAGTATGACTAGCGGAGGTTCCACAGATACGCAGTATTTT
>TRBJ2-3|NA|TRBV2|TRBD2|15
CASGVGRGSTDTQYF
TGTGCCAGCGGGGTTGGGCGGGGGTCCACAGATACGCAGTATTTT
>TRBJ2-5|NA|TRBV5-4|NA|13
CASSFGGQETQYF
TGTGCCAGCAGCTTCGGAGGACAAGAGACCCAGTACTTC